This record covers a single T cell receptor beta chain. Its antigen is currently unknown. The entry originates in a study of shared clonotypes between healthy human individuals. Study outcomes and limitations: The genetic and exposure-history diversity represented was limited by few donors.

Original processing notes: In the immunoSEQ data, sequences were junction-only and lacked quality scores, so filtering differed. TCRdb's table, derived via immunoSEQ multiplex PCR, lists solely in-frame clones and lacks some. V, J and clone size reflect that table, while D and trimming were determined from the DNA. Altogether just over 2,000,000 clones are present, about 95% being singletons, with the ten largest covering 0.1% to 0.15%. V lost 3 bases, J lost 3 bases, and 8 bases stayed unmatched. This CDR3 has 16 residues. The germline CDR1 and CDR2 sequences are KGHSH and LQKENI. This receptor was identified in a young man in good health. The rearrangement joins TRBV18 to TRBJ1-2; 9 positions match TRBD1. Sequenced: naive CD4+ T cells sorted from blood. The subset was: CD45RA+ positively selected. The CDR3 coding sequence is TGTGCCAGCTCACCTCTGGACAGGGGATTGGACTATGGCTACACCTTC. Encoded protein: CASSPLDRGLDYGYTF.